The clone carrying this T cell receptor beta chain was seen many times. Original processing notes: How many nucleated cells were present was estimated from reference gene primer amplification. Sequencing was performed with immunoSEQ multiplex PCR; in TCRdb, only in-frame clones are kept and a portion is missing. For V, J and clone size, that table is used; D and trimming come from the DNA. The table has 200,000 or so clones, 80% seen once; the top ten hold less than 8%. The study drew participants aged about 18 to 89 years from some 25 US areas. Cohorts were determined from participant-reported clinical history. The CDR3 covers 14 residues. CDR1 is MDHEN and CDR2 is SYDVKM in the germline V gene. Trimming removed 10 bases from V and 2 bases from J, with 15 bases in between. The entry originates in a study of blood T cell repertoires in COVID-19.

The TCR sequence derives from a woman aged 40 to 50 with acute COVID-19. The V call is TRBV28, the J call TRBJ1-3; maybe TRBD1 (5 bases). Sequencing used PBMCs or T cells enriched from blood (not recorded which). CDR3 DNA: TGTGCCACAGGGCCAAACCTGGCTGGAAACACCATATATTTT. It specifies CATGPNLAGNTIYF.